The present T cell receptor beta chain was sequenced within a study of blood T cell repertoires in COVID-19. Study details: Sources were T cells, B-cell-depleted T cells, or PBMCs; the material itself was cDNA or gDNA.

The method was immunoSEQ multiplex PCR; TCRdb's version includes in-frame clones alone and lacks a portion of them. The sample holds about 370,000 clones, over 75% seen once. This TCR derives from a woman in her 30s with COVID-19, enrolled during active disease. The sample consisted of peripheral blood.

The CDR3 region has the DNA TGCGCCAGCAGCGGGACATTGGGGACCCAGTACTTC. Amino acid sequence: CASSGTLGTQYF. J is TRBJ2-5 and V is TRBV4-1, with a possible D match to TRBD1 (6 bases). The CDR3 sequence is 12 residues long. Per the germline V gene, CDR1 is MGHRA and CDR2 is YSYEKL. V lost 5 bases, J lost 7 bases, and 11 bases lay in between.